What follows are 20 T cell receptor beta chains derived from one specimen sequenced in a study of T cells in localized non-small cell lung cancer. Profiling relied on immunoSEQ multiplex PCR, and the TCRdb table lists in-frame clones only, not all of them. The sample has 45,000 to 65,000 clones, 70% to 90% seen once. Material: peripheral blood, obtained before any cancer treatment. The receptor source for this set is a man aged 40-75 years with stage I squamous cell lung carcinoma.

The chain uses TRBV9 and TRBJ1-2, with D unresolved. The CDR3 extends over 15 amino acids. Germline CDR1 and CDR2: SGDLS and YYNGEE. Trimming pared 2 bases from V and 4 bases from J, leaving 15 bases between. The CDR3: CASSVSQAGSYGYTF. The CDR3 DNA reads as TGTGCCAGCAGCGTCTCCCAGGCGGGTAGCTATGGCTACACCTTC.

This clone was found once. The chain is built from TRBV11-2 and TRBJ1-1, with 8 positions matching TRBD1. CDR1 and CDR2 from the germline V gene are SGHAT and FQNNGV. V was clipped by 5 bases and J by 5 bases; unmatched bases: 10. This CDR3 is 15 amino acids long. This CDR3 is CASSLTGVGWTEAFF. DNA for the CDR3: TGTGCCAGCAGCCTGACAGGGGTGGGATGGACTGAAGCTTTCTTT.

The chain is built from TRBV10-3 and TRBJ2-1; the match to TRBD1 covers 10 bases. Germline V gene data show CDR1 as ENHRY and CDR2 as SYGVKD. The CDR3 loop spans 14 amino acids. The V segment lost 7 bases and the J segment 6 bases; nucleotides outside the gene matches: 6. The CDR3 region has the DNA TGTGCCATCACTAGGACAGGGGGGAGCAATGAGCAGTTCTTC. Its translation is CAITRTGGSNEQFF.

The gene calls are TRBV9 and TRBJ1-1; D is possibly TRBD1 (6 bases). V lost 1 base and J 3 bases, leaving 7 bases between the germline ends. CDR3 length: 13 residues. Germline-derived CDR1 and CDR2 are SGDLS and YYNGEE. The CDR3 spells CASSVNRDTEAFF. CDR3 sequence (DNA): TGTGCCAGCAGCGTAAACAGGGACACTGAAGCTTTCTTT.

V usage is TRBV30 and J usage is TRBJ2-3; D ambiguous. CDR1 GTSNPN and CDR2 SVGIG come from the germline V gene (reference sequence). The CDR3 loop spans 14 amino acids. V lost 4 bases, J lost 4 bases, and 15 bases lay in between. The CDR3, as DNA: TGTGCCTGGATAGCCCCAGGAATACCAGATACGCAGTATTTT. Its translation: CAWIAPGIPDTQYF.

V is TRBV11-2 and J is TRBJ1-3; D remains unclear. There are 13 residues in the CDR3. Trimming removed 3 bases at V and 0 bases at J, with 3 bases between. Germline-derived CDR1 and CDR2 are SGHAT and FQNNGV. The CDR3 DNA is TGTGCCAGCAGCTTGACCTCTGGAAACACCATATATTTT. It translates to CASSLTSGNTIYF.

This clone was seen a single time. The V and J genes are TRBV12-5 and TRBJ2-2; the D is unclear. The CDR3 extends over 14 amino acids. V lost 3 bases and J lost 4, with 9 bases in between. The germline CDR1 and CDR2 sequences are LGHNT and FRNRAP. The chain's CDR3 is CASGFGRSTGELFF. The DNA of the CDR3 is TGTGCTAGTGGTTTCGGACGGAGCACCGGGGAGCTGTTTTTT.

This clone has just one count. The chain joins TRBV7-2 to TRBJ2-2; TRBD2 matches at 7 bases. V lost 5 bases and J lost 2; bases outside the gene matches: 5. This CDR3 is 15 amino acids long. The V gene's germline CDR1 is SGHTA and CDR2 FQGNSA. The CDR3 DNA sequence: TGTGCCAGCAGCCGACTAGCCGAAAACACCGGGGAGCTGTTTTTT. This sequence encodes CASSRLAENTGELFF. Combining the CDR3 with reference TRBV7-2 and TRBJ2-2 gives the whole variable domain GAGVSQSPSNKVTEKGKDVELRCDPISGHTALYWYRQSLGQGLEFLIYFQGNSAPDKSGLPSDRFSAERTGGSVSTLTIQRTQQEDSAVYLCASSRLAENTGELFFGEGSRLTVL.

The chain recombines TRBV29-1 with TRBJ2-3, with D perhaps assigned TRBD1 or TRBD2 (5 bases each). The CDR3 sequence is 14 residues long. Trimming left V 7 bases short and J 1 base short, with 15 bases between. The germline V gene has CDR1 SQVTM and CDR2 ANQGSEA. CDR3 sequence reads: CSGLRDGGTDTQYF. CDR3 bases: TGCAGCGGTCTCCGGGACGGCGGCACAGATACGCAGTATTTT.

This clone was seen only once. V gene TRBV6-5 combines with J gene TRBJ1-2, with D perhaps matching TRBD1 (5 bases). Trimming removed 4 bases from V and 4 bases from J, with 10 bases in between. CDR1 is MNHEY, CDR2 SVGAGI, per germline. The CDR3 has 13 amino acids. This chain's CDR3 is CASSSGLFYGYTF. The CDR3, as DNA: TGTGCCAGCAGTTCAGGGTTATTCTATGGCTACACCTTC.

CDR3 bases: TGTGCCTGGGACAGGGGGAGCTCCTACAATGAGCAGTTCTTC. Encoded protein: CAWDRGSSYNEQFF. The chain uses TRBV30 and TRBJ2-1, with 9 bases that match TRBD1. This CDR3 spans 14 amino acids. V shed 5 bases and J 0 bases; nucleotides not matched to a gene: 2. Germline CDR1 is GTSNPN and CDR2 is SVGIG (reference sequence).

V usage is TRBV5-1 and J usage is TRBJ2-3; 10 bases are shared with TRBD2. Trimming at V came to 2 bases and at J to 2 bases, leaving 5 bases not matched to a gene. From germline, CDR1 is SGHRS and CDR2 YFSETQ. This CDR3 has 16 amino acids. The CDR3 reads CASSFGLAELTDTQYF. The CDR3 DNA is TGCGCCAGCAGCTTCGGACTAGCGGAGCTCACAGATACGCAGTATTTT.

The rearrangement links TRBV7-2 to TRBJ1-2; 10 bases line up with TRBD1. CDR3 length: 17 amino acids. V was pared by 1 base and J by 7 bases, with 12 bases of the junction left unmatched. The germline gives CDR1 SGHTA, CDR2 FQGNSA. The CDR3 reads CASSLGLTGGAHSGYTF. For the CDR3, the DNA is TGTGCCAGCAGCTTAGGGTTGACAGGGGGCGCCCACTCTGGCTACACCTTC.

The chain uses TRBV28 and TRBJ1-2, with 9 bases identical to TRBD1. Germline values: CDR1 MDHEN, CDR2 SYDVKM. This CDR3 spans 15 amino acids. The ends lost 5 bases at V and 4 bases at J; junction bases unmatched: 8. The CDR3 nucleotides read TGTGCCAGCAGTCCCGGGACAGGGAATTTCTATGGCTACACCTTC. Translating gives CASSPGTGNFYGYTF.

V gene TRBV28 combines with J gene TRBJ2-1; 10 positions agree with TRBD2. Germline V gene data show CDR1 as MDHEN and CDR2 as SYDVKM. The CDR3 loop spans 13 amino acids. The junction had 6 bases not matched to a gene; V was cut back by 6 bases and J by 10 bases. This CDR3 reads CASSRTSGREQFF. CDR3 coding DNA: TGTGCCAGCAGCCGGACTAGCGGAAGGGAGCAGTTCTTC.

This clone was counted once. The CDR3 region is CASSEPGLEVNEQFF. The CDR3, as DNA: TGCGCCAGCAGCGAACCGGGACTAGAGGTCAATGAGCAGTTCTTC. This chain joins TRBV5-1 and TRBJ2-1, with TRBD2 matching 8 bases. The CDR3 consists of 15 residues. V trimming: 4 bases; J trimming: 6 bases; junction bases outside the gene matches: 9. CDR1 and CDR2 (germline): SGHRS, YFSETQ.

The chain carries TRBV5-8 and TRBJ1-4; a weak D match, TRBD1 (5 bases). CDR1 is SGHTS and CDR2 is YDEGEE in the germline V gene. Trimming stripped 2 bases from V and 7 bases from J, with 15 bases between. The CDR3 has 15 residues. The CDR3 is CASSFQGRDSEKLFF. CDR3 bases: TGTGCCAGCAGCTTTCAGGGCAGAGATTCTGAAAAACTGTTTTTT.

This sequence joins TRBV11-3 and TRBJ2-1, with D perhaps TRBD1 (6 bases). The V gene lost 1 base and the J gene lost 3 bases, with 10 bases spanning the gap. This CDR3 contains 15 residues. The germline V gene encodes CDR1 SGHNT and CDR2 YENEEA. CDR3 in DNA: TGTGCCAGCAGCTTAGCAGGGACAAACTACAATGAGCAGTTCTTC. Its translation: CASSLAGTNYNEQFF.

CDR3 region: CASSQGPRGATNEKLFF. The CDR3 DNA follows: TGCGCCAGCAGCCAAGGCCCTAGGGGGGCAACTAATGAAAAACTGTTTTTT. The chain links TRBV4-3 to TRBJ1-4; tentative D call: TRBD1 (6 bases). This CDR3 contains 17 residues. CDR1 LGHNA and CDR2 YSLEER come from the germline V gene. The germline V and J ends were trimmed by 1 base and 0 bases, with 12 bases remaining between them.

The rearrangement links TRBV27 to TRBJ1-5; tentatively, D is TRBD1 (6 bases). Between the trimmed V and J ends, which lost 6 bases and 2 bases, there was a span of 14 bases. The CDR3 totals 15 residues. The germline gives CDR1 MNHEY, CDR2 SMNVEV (reference sequence). CDR3 coding DNA: TGTGCCAGCAGCCGAAAGGCAGGGGGCAATCAGCCCCAGCATTTT. Amino acids: CASSRKAGGNQPQHF.